Listed here are 27 T cell receptor beta chains from one sample, sequenced in a study of OX40 agonist ivuxolimab in advanced cancers. Assay: immunoSEQ multiplex PCR; the TCRdb copy retains only in-frame clones and omits some. Of about 58,000 clones in the sample, roughly nine tenths are singletons; the top ten hold 9% to 15%. The specimen was CD4+ or CD8+ T cells sorted from blood, collected in a trial of the OX40 agonist ivuxolimab. Source of these receptors: an adult with an advanced solid tumor such as melanoma, head and neck, liver or kidney cancer.

The chain joins TRBV11-2 to TRBJ2-1; D gene uncertain. The germline V gene encodes CDR1 SGHAT and CDR2 FQNNGV. The CDR3 is 14 residues long. With 4 bases removed from V and 7 bases from J, the gap between germline ends came to 14 bases. CDR3 sequence reads: CASSWMRFENEQFF. The CDR3 DNA is TGTGCCAGCAGCTGGATGCGTTTCGAGAATGAGCAGTTCTTC. Combining the CDR3 with reference TRBV11-2 and TRBJ2-1 gives the whole variable domain EAGVAQSPRYKIIEKRQSVAFWCNPISGHATLYWYQQILGQGPKLLIQFQNNGVVDDSQLPKDRFSAERLKGVDSTLKIQPAKLEDSAVYLCASSWMRFENEQFFGPGTRLTVL.

The CDR3 DNA reads TGCAGCGTTGAAGGGTCTGGGACAGTAGTAGGACGATTGACCTTC. This translates into CSVEGSGTVVGRLTF. This chain joins TRBV29-1 and TRBJ1-2, with 7 bases aligning to TRBD1. With V trimmed by 1 base and J by 14 bases, 19 bases remained unmatched. Germline loops: CDR1 SQVTM, CDR2 ANQGSEA. This CDR3 is built from 15 residues. The complete variable domain, with remaining parts taken from reference TRBV29-1 and TRBJ1-2, reads SAVISQKPSRDICQRGTSLTIQCQVDSQVTMMFWYRQQPGQSLTLIATANQGSEATYESGFVIDKFPISRPNLTFSTLTVSNMSPEDSSIYLCSVEGSGTVVGRLTFGSGTRLTVV.

The rearrangement joins TRBV7-9 to TRBJ1-1, with TRBD1 identical over 8 bases. There are 17 residues in the CDR3. Looked up from germline, CDR1 is SEHNR and CDR2 is FQNEAQ (reference sequence). V trimming: 6 bases; J trimming: 2 bases; junction bases outside the gene matches: 14. CDR3 region: CASSSKGAGGSNTEAFF. CDR3 nucleotide sequence: TGTGCCAGCAGTTCTAAAGGGGCAGGGGGCTCTAACACTGAAGCTTTCTTT.

This chain uses TRBV28 with TRBJ2-5, with D perhaps matching TRBD2 (7 bases). Trimming removed 1 base from V and 5 bases from J, with 20 bases in between. CDR3 length equals 17 residues. Germline CDR1 reads MDHEN; CDR2 reads SYDVKM. In DNA form, the CDR3 reads TGTGCCAGCAGTTTATTGGGGGGGCAGGGAGTATCGGAGACCCAGTACTTC. Translated: CASSLLGGQGVSETQYF.

This clone showed up just a few times. The J gene is TRBJ1-1, the V gene TRBV9; D call uncertain. The CDR3 has 13 residues. Trimming stripped 0 bases from V and 0 bases from J, with 3 bases between. From germline, CDR1 is SGDLS and CDR2 YYNGEE. CDR3 sequence (DNA): TGTGCCAGCAGCGTAGCCGTGAACACTGAAGCTTTCTTT. This codes for CASSVAVNTEAFF.

The V and J genes are TRBV7-3 and TRBJ2-3; D is unclear. The CDR3 spans 14 residues. Trimming took 0 bases from V and 3 from J, leaving 7 bases between them. Germline V gene data show CDR1 as SGHTA and CDR2 as FQGTGA. Written as DNA, the CDR3 is TGTGCCAGCAGCTTAACCTCAGGAACAGATACGCAGTATTTT. Translation: CASSLTSGTDTQYF.

J is TRBJ1-1 and V is TRBV9; D is unresolved. CDR3 length: 14 amino acids. With 4 bases removed from V and 1 base from J, the gap between germline ends came to 11 bases. Looked up from germline, CDR1 is SGDLS and CDR2 is YYNGEE. CDR3 DNA sequence: TGTGCCAGCAGCCCCTACGATCAGAACACTGAAGCTTTCTTT. This translates into CASSPYDQNTEAFF.

CDR3: CASSLGRAGGLANTEAFF. CDR3 DNA: TGTGCCAGCAGCTTAGGGAGGGCGGGGGGTTTGGCGAACACTGAAGCTTTCTTT. The chain is built from TRBV11-2 and TRBJ1-1; maybe TRBD1 (5 bases). CDR1 is SGHAT, CDR2 FQNNGV, per germline. CDR3 size: 18 residues. V was pared by 1 base and J by 1 base, with 19 bases between.

In this sample, this clone turned up once. This chain joins TRBV2 and TRBJ2-7; D not resolved. Trimming stripped 8 bases from V and 1 base from J, with 12 bases between. The CDR3 has 13 amino acids. Germline V CDR1 and CDR2: SNHLY, FYNNEI. In DNA form, the CDR3 reads TGTGCCAGCGCCAGGACGGGTTCCTACGAGCAGTACTTC. Its protein product is CASARTGSYEQYF.

The chain combines TRBV29-1 with TRBJ1-2; 8 nucleotides line up with TRBD1. This CDR3 is built from 16 residues. The V segment lost 0 bases and the J segment 3 bases; nucleotides outside the gene matches: 9. Germline V gene lookup returns CDR1 SQVTM and CDR2 ANQGSEA. CDR3 bases: TGCAGCGTTGAAGATCCGGGCAGGGGGCGCGACTATGGCTACACCTTC. This codes for CSVEDPGRGRDYGYTF.

V is TRBV4-3 and J is TRBJ2-3; D may correspond to TRBD1 or TRBD2 (5 bases each). This CDR3 is 17 amino acids long. V shed 0 bases and J shed 4 bases, with 17 bases lying between them. CDR1 and CDR2 (germline): LGHNA, YSLEER. DNA for the CDR3: TGCGCCAGCAGCCAAGAGGAGATGGGGGAGATGGCAGATACGCAGTATTTT. As protein: CASSQEEMGEMADTQYF.

The V call is TRBV9, the J call TRBJ1-1; D perhaps matches TRBD1 (5 bases). The CDR3 sequence is 13 residues long. Trimming took 3 bases from V and 8 from J, leaving 14 bases between them. CDR1 and CDR2 (germline): SGDLS, YYNGEE. DNA for the CDR3: TGTGCCAGCAGCGAAACTGACAGTACAGAAGCTTTCTTT. Amino acid sequence: CASSETDSTEAFF.

The rearrangement joins TRBV7-2 to TRBJ1-4, with no clear D. Germline assignment: CDR1 SGHTA and CDR2 FQGNSA. The germline V and J ends were trimmed by 1 base and 8 bases, with 14 bases remaining between them. The CDR3 is made up of 15 amino acids. The CDR3 DNA follows: TGTGCCAGCAGCTTAGGGTCTTGGGAGGAAGAAAAACTGTTTTTT. It encodes CASSLGSWEEEKLFF.

The genes are TRBV7-8 and TRBJ2-1, with 10 bases that match TRBD2. CDR3 length equals 15 residues. Trimming cost V 5 bases and J 8 bases; bases outside gene matches: 9. The germline CDR1 and CDR2 sequences are SGHVS and FQNEAQ. The CDR3 region has the DNA TGTGCCAGCAGCCCCCCCCCTAGCGGGAGCGATGAGCAGTTCTTC. Protein product: CASSPPPSGSDEQFF.

This clone was seen a single time. The rearrangement uses TRBV6-5 and TRBJ2-3, with 8 bases matching TRBD2. The germline CDR1 and CDR2 sequences are MNHEY and SVGAGI. V shed 2 bases, J shed 6 bases, and the junction held 10 bases outside the gene matches. CDR3 length equals 16 residues. CDR3: CASSYRAGEGPDTQYF. The DNA for the CDR3 is TGTGCCAGCAGTTACAGAGCGGGAGAGGGTCCCGATACGCAGTATTTT.

This clone turned up a few times. V is TRBV6-5 and J is TRBJ1-2, with D possibly matching TRBD1 (5 bases). The germline V gene encodes CDR1 MNHEY and CDR2 SVGAGI. Between the trimmed V and J ends, which lost 4 bases and 2 bases, there was a span of 14 bases. The CDR3 extends over 15 amino acids. The CDR3 DNA sequence: TGTGCCAGCAGTTCCGGGGACCCAGGCAACTATGGCTACACCTTC. It codes for CASSSGDPGNYGYTF.

V gene TRBV6-4 combines with J gene TRBJ1-1, with D unclear. This CDR3 has 13 amino acids. From germline, CDR1 is MRHNA and CDR2 SNTAGT. V lost 3 bases and J 2 bases, leaving 7 bases between the germline ends. Here the CDR3 DNA reads TGTGCCAGCAGTGAATCGGACAACACTGAAGCTTTCTTT. This translates into CASSESDNTEAFF.

The chain uses TRBV10-3 and TRBJ2-7; D ambiguous. Deletions cut 4 bases from V and 3 bases from J, with 7 bases between. Germline V gene sequence: CDR1 ENHRY, CDR2 SYGVKD. The CDR3 has 12 amino acids. The CDR3 here is CAISGTDYEQYV. CDR3 nucleotides: TGTGCCATCAGTGGCACAGACTACGAGCAGTACGTC.

This chain uses TRBV7-9 with TRBJ2-7, with a tentative D call TRBD2 (5 bases). The germline gives CDR1 SEHNR, CDR2 FQNEAQ (reference sequence). The V and J ends lost 1 base and 3 bases respectively, with 7 bases between them. This CDR3 region has 13 residues. CDR3 in amino acids: CASSLGTFYEQYV. The DNA of the CDR3 is TGTGCCAGCAGCTTAGGGACTTTCTACGAGCAGTACGTC.

This chain connects TRBV7-9 to TRBJ2-3; D may be TRBD1 or TRBD2 (7 bases each). Between the trimmed V and J ends, which lost 6 bases and 2 bases, there was a span of 18 bases. In germline, CDR1 is SEHNR, CDR2 FQNEAQ (reference sequence). CDR3 size: 16 residues. The CDR3 DNA reads as TGTGCCAGCAGATCAGGGGGGGGCAGAGACACAGATACGCAGTATTTT. Protein product: CASRSGGGRDTDTQYF.

This rearrangement joins TRBV2 to TRBJ1-2; the D is unclear. V shed 5 bases and J shed 6 bases, with 10 bases lying between them. Looked up from germline, CDR1 is SNHLY and CDR2 is FYNNEI. CDR3 length: 12 amino acids. The CDR3 bases are TGTGCCAGCAGTCCCTATCATAATGGCTACACCTTC. It specifies CASSPYHNGYTF.

The chain joins TRBV30 to TRBJ2-7, with 10 bases aligning to TRBD2. Germline CDR1 is GTSNPN and CDR2 is SVGIG (reference sequence). The CDR3 has 15 amino acids. The V and J ends lost 2 bases and 3 bases, in that order; junction bases with no gene match: 7. The CDR3 nucleotides read TGTGCCTGGAGTCCTCCTAGCGGGAGTTTCTACGAGCAGTACTTC. This gives the protein CAWSPPSGSFYEQYF.

This clone was detected a few times. This sequence joins TRBV4-3 and TRBJ2-1; either TRBD1 or TRBD2 may supply D (5 bases each). The ends were cut back, 3 bases at V and 7 bases at J, with 16 bases in the middle. The CDR3 totals 15 residues. Germline lookup yields CDR1 LGHNA and CDR2 YSLEER. CDR3 in DNA: TGCGCCAGCAGCCAGGAACCGGGACCCAGGAATGAGCAGTTCTTC. As protein: CASSQEPGPRNEQFF.

The genes are TRBV5-4 and TRBJ1-1; weak D call: TRBD1 (5 bases). V dropped 4 bases and J dropped 0 bases, with 16 bases sitting between them. The CDR3 is made up of 16 amino acids. CDR1 SGHNT and CDR2 YYREEE come from the germline V gene (reference sequence). CDR3 loop: CASSAGTDGLNTEAFF. Here the CDR3 DNA reads TGTGCCAGCAGCGCAGGGACGGACGGTTTGAACACTGAAGCTTTCTTT.

The V call is TRBV7-8, the J call TRBJ2-3; the D gene is possibly TRBD2 (5 bases). The CDR3 totals 17 residues. The V gene's germline CDR1 is SGHVS and CDR2 FQNEAQ. V was cut by 0 bases and J by 2 bases, with 15 bases left in between. CDR3 sequence reads: CASSLALGGPLTDTQYF. Written as DNA, the CDR3 is TGTGCCAGCAGCTTAGCGCTGGGCGGGCCCCTCACAGATACGCAGTATTTT.

The chain recombines TRBV29-1 with TRBJ1-1, with TRBD1 identical over 8 bases. Germline V lookup: CDR1 SQVTM, CDR2 ANQGSEA. The CDR3 is 12 amino acids. With V trimmed by 5 bases and J by 7 bases, 6 bases remained unmatched. The CDR3 DNA reads TGCAGCGTTCGGACAGGGTCAGGTGAAGCTTTCTTT. Amino acid sequence: CSVRTGSGEAFF.

CDR3 region: CASSPADRNTGELFF. The CDR3, as DNA: TGTGCCAGCTCACCGGCGGACAGGAATACCGGGGAGCTGTTTTTT. The rearrangement joins TRBV18 to TRBJ2-2; 7 bases match TRBD1. Per germline, CDR1 KGHSH and CDR2 LQKENI. This CDR3 is 15 amino acids long. The J segment lost 5 bases and the V segment lost 3 bases, leaving 6 bases of the junction unmatched.